What follows are 23 T cell receptor beta chains derived from one specimen sequenced in a study of identical twins. TCRdb reprocessed the 5' RACE reads with MiXCR, giving one entry per CDR3 protein. The sample has 310,000 or so distinct CDR3 sequences, over 8.5% seen once. The same sample was also used in a study of yellow fever vaccine responses in identical twins.

Sample: CD8+ T cells sorted from blood. The source of these receptors is a woman under 30 in good health.

This clonotype occurred a few times. The chain links TRBV7-8 to TRBJ2-1; D may be TRBD1 or TRBD2 (5 bases each). V was cut by 4 bases and J by 6 bases, with 13 bases left in between. The CDR3 runs to 14 residues. Germline V gene sequence: CDR1 SGHVS, CDR2 FQNEAQ. The CDR3 DNA sequence: TGTGCCAGCAGCTATAGCGCAGGGTCCAATGAGCAGTTCTTC. Translated, it gives CASSYSAGSNEQFF.

This clonotype has at least ten counts. The gene calls are TRBV5-6 and TRBJ2-1; no firm D call. Germline-derived CDR1 and CDR2 are SGHDT and YYEEEE. The germline V and J ends were trimmed by 4 bases and 12 bases, with 14 bases remaining between them. The CDR3 has 12 residues. The CDR3 sequence: CASSLGPQWQFF. CDR3 nucleotides: TGTGCCAGCAGCCTAGGGCCCCAATGGCAGTTCTTC.

The chain uses TRBV11-3 and TRBJ2-1, with D maybe TRBD2 (6 bases). V lost 4 bases, J lost 6 bases, and 10 bases lay in between. The germline V gene has CDR1 SGHNT and CDR2 YENEEA. The CDR3 contains 13 residues. In nucleotides, the CDR3 is TGTGCCAGCAGCTACGGGGGATTCAATGAGCAGTTCTTC. Its protein is CASSYGGFNEQFF.

This clonotype was seen more than once but under ten times. This chain joins TRBV7-9 and TRBJ2-7; 7 bases are a match to TRBD1. The CDR3 has 16 residues. Germline loops: CDR1 SEHNR, CDR2 FQNEAQ (reference sequence). V lost 5 bases and J lost 3; bases outside the gene matches: 13. CDR3 in DNA: TGTGCCAGCAGCCCCCGGGACAGCTTTCCCTACTACGAGCAGTACTTC. Residues: CASSPRDSFPYYEQYF.

This clonotype was counted a single time. The chain carries TRBV19 and TRBJ1-1; D gene uncertain. The germline V and J ends were trimmed by 8 bases and 1 base, with 8 bases remaining between them. This CDR3 region has 12 residues. Germline V gene data show CDR1 as LNHDA and CDR2 as SQIVND (reference sequence). The CDR3 loop reads CASRAANTEAFF. The CDR3 DNA is TGTGCCAGTCGAGCCGCGAACACTGAAGCTTTCTTT. Complete variable domain (other parts from reference TRBV19 and TRBJ1-1): DGGITQSPKYLFRKEGQNVTLSCEQNLNHDAMYWYRQDPGQGLRLIYYSQIVNDFQKGDIAEGYSVSREKKESFPLTVTSAQKNPTAFYLCASRAANTEAFFGQGTRLTVV.

In its sample, this clonotype was seen a few times. This rearrangement joins TRBV5-5 to TRBJ2-1, with a weak D call TRBD1 (5 bases). The length of the CDR3 is 14 residues. The germline V and J ends were trimmed by 2 bases and 4 bases, with 10 bases remaining between them. Germline V gives CDR1 SGHKS, CDR2 YYEKEE (reference sequence). CDR3 in amino acids: CASSFAGFYNEQFF. The CDR3 nucleotides read TGTGCCAGCAGCTTTGCAGGGTTTTACAATGAGCAGTTCTTC.

This clonotype was counted ten times or more. V gene TRBV10-3 combines with J gene TRBJ2-1; tentative D call: TRBD2 (6 bases). The V and J ends lost 2 bases and 5 bases respectively, with 16 bases between them. CDR1 ENHRY and CDR2 SYGVKD come from the germline V gene. CDR3 length: 16 residues. The CDR3 DNA follows: TGTGCCATCAGTGAGCCGCCGGGACTGGAAGACAATGAGCAGTTCTTC. Its protein is CAISEPPGLEDNEQFF.

The chain is built from TRBV7-2 and TRBJ2-3; 9 bases map to TRBD2. The J segment lost 6 bases and the V segment lost 4 bases, leaving 8 bases of the junction unmatched. This CDR3 contains 15 residues. Per the germline V gene, CDR1 is SGHTA and CDR2 is FQGNSA. CDR3 sequence (DNA): TGTGCCAGCAGCTCAGCGGGAGGAACCCTGGATACGCAGTATTTT. Amino acid sequence: CASSSAGGTLDTQYF.

The table lists this clonotype with many counts. This chain links TRBV9 with TRBJ1-1; unclear D gene. The germline V gene encodes CDR1 SGDLS and CDR2 YYNGEE. The V end was cut by 4 bases, the J end by 1 base, with 11 bases between. This CDR3 has 14 residues. CDR3 coding DNA: TGTGCCAGCAGCTTCGGAGCAAAGAACACTGAAGCTTTCTTT. It specifies CASSFGAKNTEAFF.

This clonotype came up many times. The junction does not match germline at one end; this may be a read error. The DNA for the CDR3 is TGTGCTAGCAGCCCCCTGGACACTGAAGCTTTCTTT. Protein product: CASSPLDTEAFF. V gene TRBV7-7 combines with J gene TRBJ1-1; D is uncertain. Germline V gene lookup returns CDR1 SSHAT and CDR2 FNYEAQ (reference sequence). This CDR3 contains 12 residues. Full variable domain (remainder filled in from reference TRBV7-7 and TRBJ1-1): GAGVSQSPRYKVTKRGQDVTLRCDPISSHATLYWYQQALGQGPEFLTYFNYEAQPDKSGLPSDRFSAERPEGSISTLTIQRTEQRDSAMYRCASSPLDTEAFFGQGTRLTVV.

A few counts support this clonotype. The chain links TRBV20-1 to TRBJ2-1; 9 nucleotides agree with TRBD2. Per germline, CDR1 DFQATT and CDR2 SNEGSKA (reference sequence). The CDR3 is 17 residues long. Trimming took 2 bases from V and 2 from J; bases not matched to a gene: 10. The CDR3 reads CSARRLLAGTTYNEQFF. For the CDR3, the DNA is TGCAGTGCTAGAAGGTTGCTAGCGGGGACCACCTACAATGAGCAGTTCTTC.

This clonotype has a count of ten or more. This chain joins TRBV5-1 and TRBJ1-3, with unresolved D. CDR3 length: 15 residues. Trimming cost V 0 bases and J 0 bases, with 7 bases left between them. Germline V gene data show CDR1 as SGHRS and CDR2 as YFSETQ. CDR3 nucleotides: TGCGCCAGCAGCTTGGACCCTACCTCTGGAAACACCATATATTTT. Translated, it gives CASSLDPTSGNTIYF.

At least ten counts were recorded for this clonotype. V is TRBV9 and J is TRBJ2-1; 9 bases match TRBD1. The CDR3 spans 13 residues. V was pared by 4 bases and J by 16 bases, with 12 bases of the junction left unmatched. Per germline, CDR1 SGDLS and CDR2 YYNGEE. The CDR3: CASSSPPGQGFFF. The CDR3 region has the DNA TGTGCCAGCAGCTCCCCCCCGGGACAGGGATTTTTCTTC.

This clonotype was counted between two and nine times. The rearrangement uses TRBV9 and TRBJ2-1; TRBD2 matches 7 bases. CDR3 size: 15 residues. After removal of 0 bases from V and 10 bases from J, the junction contained 10 bases not matched to a gene. CDR1 and CDR2 from the germline V gene are SGDLS and YYNGEE. CDR3 region: CASSVGGRAPPEQFF. CDR3 DNA sequence: TGTGCCAGCAGCGTAGGTGGGAGGGCCCCCCCCGAGCAGTTCTTC.

This clonotype was counted only a few times. V and J are TRBV4-3 and TRBJ2-1; D is undetermined. The CDR3 covers 14 residues. V was cut by 1 base and J by 5 bases, with 9 bases left in between. Germline V gene sequence: CDR1 LGHNA, CDR2 YSLEER. The CDR3 region is CASSQGTNDNEQFF. As DNA, the CDR3 is TGCGCCAGCAGCCAAGGCACAAACGACAATGAGCAGTTCTTC.

This clonotype was observed at least ten times. This chain joins TRBV11-2 and TRBJ2-7; D is uncertain. This CDR3 has 14 residues. In germline, CDR1 is SGHAT, CDR2 FQNNGV. V dropped 4 bases and J dropped 4 bases, with 14 bases sitting between them. The CDR3: CASSYGSGGYEQYF. CDR3 DNA sequence: TGTGCCAGCAGCTACGGATCCGGCGGTTACGAGCAGTACTTC. Looking up the rest from reference TRBV11-2 and TRBJ2-7 gives the full variable domain: EAGVAQSPRYKIIEKRQSVAFWCNPISGHATLYWYQQILGQGPKLLIQFQNNGVVDDSQLPKDRFSAERLKGVDSTLKIQPAKLEDSAVYLCASSYGSGGYEQYFGPGTRLTVT.

This clonotype was seen repeatedly, ten times or more. The chain is built from TRBV10-3 and TRBJ2-7; D possibly matches TRBD1 or TRBD2 (5 bases each). The length of the CDR3 is 14 residues. CDR1 is ENHRY and CDR2 is SYGVKD in the germline V gene. Deletions cut 4 bases from V and 3 bases from J, with 13 bases between. The CDR3 loop reads CAISGRGGNYEQYF. In nucleotides, the CDR3 is TGTGCCATCAGTGGACGTGGGGGAAACTACGAGCAGTACTTC.

The sample holds a few counts of this clonotype. The CDR3 sequence is CASSFITGGLGELFF. The CDR3 region has the DNA TGTGCCAGCAGCTTTATAACAGGGGGACTCGGGGAGCTGTTTTTT. The chain is built from TRBV11-3 and TRBJ2-2, with 8 bases that match TRBD1. V was pared by 3 bases and J by 7 bases, with 7 bases of the junction left unmatched. Germline CDR1 SGHNT, CDR2 YENEEA. The length of the CDR3 is 15 residues.

This clonotype was observed a handful of times. The V call is TRBV19, the J call TRBJ2-7, with 9 bases lining up with TRBD1. The CDR3 covers 15 residues. The germline CDR1 and CDR2 sequences are LNHDA and SQIVND (reference sequence). The junction had 5 bases not matched to a gene; V was cut back by 1 base and J by 4 bases. CDR3 bases: TGTGCCAGTAGTATAGGATCCGGGACAGGGTACGAGCAGTACTTC. This sequence encodes CASSIGSGTGYEQYF.

This clonotype turned up a few times. The chain joins TRBV14 to TRBJ2-5; TRBD1 matches at 11 bases. Germline V CDR1 and CDR2: SGHDN, FVKESK. Losses at the gene ends were 0 bases for V and 4 bases for J; bases not matched to a gene: 4. CDR3 size: 16 residues. CDR3 protein: CASSQDLGTGGETQYF. DNA of the CDR3: TGTGCCAGCAGCCAAGATTTAGGGACAGGGGGAGAGACCCAGTACTTC.

This clonotype was recorded many times. The gene calls are TRBV5-1 and TRBJ2-1; D is uncertain. Trimming removed 1 base from V and 2 bases from J, with 4 bases in between. CDR3 length: 13 amino acids. The germline V gene has CDR1 SGHRS and CDR2 YFSETQ. The CDR3: CASSLPPYNEQFF. Written as DNA, the CDR3 is TGCGCCAGCAGCTTGCCCCCCTACAATGAGCAGTTCTTC.

This clonotype was seen repeatedly, ten times or more. CDR3 residues: CASSSIYNEQFF. The CDR3 coding sequence is TGTGCCAGCAGTTCCATCTACAATGAGCAGTTCTTC. V gene TRBV6-6 combines with J gene TRBJ2-1; D not certain. Germline CDR1 reads MNHNY; CDR2 reads SVGAGI (reference sequence). This CDR3 has 12 amino acids. Trimming left V 4 bases short and J 3 bases short, with 4 bases between.

This clonotype was seen a handful of times. This chain connects TRBV7-9 to TRBJ1-2; TRBD1 is a possible D gene (5 bases). This CDR3 spans 14 amino acids. Germline CDR1 reads SEHNR; CDR2 reads FQNEAQ (reference sequence). The ends were cut back, 5 bases at V and 6 bases at J, with 16 bases in the middle. The CDR3 DNA reads TGTGCCAGCAGCCTTCCGGGACTAAAGGATGGCTACACCTTC. Translated, it gives CASSLPGLKDGYTF.